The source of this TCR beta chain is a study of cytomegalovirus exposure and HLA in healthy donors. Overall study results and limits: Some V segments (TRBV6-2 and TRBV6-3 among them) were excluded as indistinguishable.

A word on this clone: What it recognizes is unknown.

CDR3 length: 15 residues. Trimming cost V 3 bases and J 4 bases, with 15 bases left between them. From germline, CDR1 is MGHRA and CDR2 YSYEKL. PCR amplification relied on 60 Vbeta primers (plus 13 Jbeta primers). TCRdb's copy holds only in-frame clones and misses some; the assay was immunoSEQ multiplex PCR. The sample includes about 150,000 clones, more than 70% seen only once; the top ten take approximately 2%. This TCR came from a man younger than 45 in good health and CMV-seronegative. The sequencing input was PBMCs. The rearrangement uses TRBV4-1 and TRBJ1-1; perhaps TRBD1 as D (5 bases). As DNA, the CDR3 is TGCGCCAGCAGCCATCCCGGGGGGTTGATCACTGAAGCTTTCTTT. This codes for CASSHPGGLITEAFF.